According to its frequency, the clone carrying this T cell receptor beta chain is medium-sized. The antigen is not known. This record comes from a study of human CD8 memory T cell subsets. Germline V lookup: CDR1 DFQATT, CDR2 SNEGSKA (reference sequence). The CDR3 sequence is 13 residues long. Study results and limitations: T cells showing similarly high diversity were the stem-like memory and precursor exhausted cells, not the effector memory cells. Chao1-based estimation suggested that stem-like memory T cells exhibit greater diversity than precursor exhausted T cells.

UMI-labeled 5' RACE yielded the TCR beta libraries. TCRdb reprocessed the 5' RACE reads and reports one entry per CDR3 protein, with no DNA. This table lists some 12,000 distinct CDR3 sequences. The sequence derives from a human donor in good health. The sample consisted of CD8+ T cells from PBMCs. The chain recombines TRBV20-1 with TRBJ2-7; the TCRdb D gene call, TRBD1, has no DNA to confirm it. The CDR3 is CSASSPGGGEQYF.